This T cell receptor (beta chain) was observed in a study of shared clonotypes between healthy human individuals. Broader study findings: What naive subsets generally showed was a larger estimated richness than memory subsets showed. Collection of samples was limited to blood; tissue repertoires likely differ. Relative to their counterparts shared across all four donors, non-shared clonotypes exhibited diminished generation probabilities.

Only in-frame clones appear in the TCRdb table, and some are missing; sequencing was by immunoSEQ multiplex PCR. This sample has some 2.4 million clones, with 80% to 95% found just once. This CDR3 has 17 residues. V shed 1 base and J 5 bases; nucleotides not matched to a gene: 11. The V gene's germline CDR1 is MGHRA and CDR2 YSYEKL. Naive CD4+ cells were CD45RA-selected; the remaining cells were memory. A remark on this clone: Its specificity is unknown.

The sequence was obtained from a young man in good health. Some clones in this sample may be carry-over from other donors' samples. The chain recombines TRBV4-1 with TRBJ2-3, with 8 bases that match TRBD2. Material: naive CD4+ T cells from PBMCs. Documented subset: CD45RA+ positively selected. CDR3 region: CASSQAGGPTIIDTQYF. The DNA of the CDR3 is TGCGCCAGCAGCCAAGCGGGAGGGCCTACCATAATAGATACGCAGTATTTT.